Only a few counts were recorded for the clone carrying this T cell receptor (beta chain). Its antigen is not known. Treatment: approximately nine-day PBMC culture with coronavirus spike peptide pools or control peptides (ViraFEST assay). Isolation of CD4+ T cells by negative selection took place after roughly ten days of culture. The Oncomine TCR Beta short-read assay generated sequence data from the DNA of cultured CD4+ T cells. TCRdb redid the calling of the PCR reads with MiXCR, one entry per CDR3 protein. The sample includes some 22,000 distinct CDR3 sequences, roughly 58% of them seen just once. The entry originates in a study of vaccination and CD4 T cells after COVID-19. The overall study: Median time from second vaccine dose to sampling was about 70 days (14 to 241).

V was clipped by 3 bases and J by 6 bases; unmatched bases: 12. CDR3 length equals 15 residues. CDR1 and CDR2 from the germline V gene are GTSNPN and SVGIG (reference sequence). Study-level findings and limits: Only after vaccination were a median about 90% of convalescents' reactive clones seen.

V and J are TRBV30 and TRBJ1-1; 8 nucleotides line up with TRBD1. The specimen sequenced was CD4+ T cells from blood, cultured in vitro. This clonotype was sampled from a human donor who had recovered from COVID-19. DNA of the CDR3: TGTGCCTGGAGGGGGACAGGCCACTTGTCGGCTGAAGCTTTCTTT. Its protein product is CAWRGTGHLSAEAFF. Complete variable domain (other parts from reference TRBV30 and TRBJ1-1): SQTIHQWPATLVQPVGSPLSLECTVEGTSNPNLYWYRQAAGRGLQLLFYSVGIGQISSEVPQNLSASRPQDRQFILSSKKLLLSDSGFYLCAWRGTGHLSAEAFFGQGTRLTVV.